Listed below are T cell receptor beta chains from one sample, sequenced in a study of PD-1 blockade in classical Hodgkin lymphoma. Some clones are missing from TCRdb's copy, which holds only in-frame ones; the method was immunoSEQ multiplex PCR. This sample has about 28,000 clones, with around four fifths found just once. The source was peripheral blood mononuclear cells (PBMCs), collected before the second cycle of nivolumab. These receptors all come from a human donor with classical Hodgkin lymphoma. Both conserved end residues are part of each CDR3. The size entry is marked missing in some rows and otherwise reads once, few, many or a size class.

J	V	size	CDR3
TRBJ1-1	TRBV6-5	.	CASSYGGNTEAFF
TRBJ2-1	TRBV30	.	CAWSRDSSSYNEQFF
TRBJ2-7	TRBV5-1	.	CASSLGQGGDEQYF
TRBJ2-1	TRBV19	.	CASSIKGLAGGYNEQFF
TRBJ1-2	TRBV5-1	once	CASSLDRTFAGGYTF
TRBJ1-5	TRBV18	.	CASSQGEGQPQHF
TRBJ1-5	TRBV7-2	once	CASGRGRGQPQHF
TRBJ2-3	TRBV7-2	.	CASSPGQGGTDTQYF
TRBJ2-7	TRBV5-6	.	CASSLGRYSYEQYF
TRBJ2-1	TRBV9	once	CASSVGGGPSYNEQFF
TRBJ2-1	TRBV5-1	.	CATTAGTYYNEQFF
TRBJ2-1	TRBV30	few	CAWSGGGLIVFF
TRBJ2-5	TRBV12-5	.	CASGPTGDETQYF
TRBJ1-2	TRBV29-1	.	CSVGGAGGGYGYTF
TRBJ2-1	TRBV4-2	.	CASSWGSSYSEQFF
TRBJ1-4	TRBV5-6	.	CASSTQGARLNEKLFF
TRBJ2-1	TRBV7-2	.	CASNGGGLSYSYNEQFF
TRBJ2-1	TRBV7-9	.	CASSLVSGSIYEQFF
TRBJ2-6	TRBV2	.	CASSPQRGPNVLTF
TRBJ1-2	TRBV10-3	.	CAVTEGANYGYTF
TRBJ1-6	TRBV30	.	CAWSTGGSSYNSPLHF
TRBJ2-1	TRBV10-3	.	CAISESRNEQFF
TRBJ1-6	TRBV5-1	.	CASSFGGDRWTYNSPLHF
TRBJ1-5	TRBV7-2	few	CASSPGQAWVQPQHF
TRBJ1-2	TRBV28	.	CASSSDTIYGYTF
TRBJ2-7	TRBV19	.	CASSIGAGTGIFQEQYF
TRBJ2-2	TRBV7-3	.	CASSLSPNTGELFF
TRBJ1-2	TRBV7-2	.	CASSLGVSGGYTF
TRBJ1-6	TRBV15	.	CATRGKGRNSPLHF
TRBJ2-7	TRBV30	.	CAWMGGPRYEQYF
TRBJ1-4	TRBV10-3	.	CAISEPTGGGYEKLFF
TRBJ1-5	TRBV18	.	CASSPSGGAQPQHF
TRBJ1-4	TRBV30	.	CAWSVSRVRTNEKLFF
TRBJ1-1	TRBV6-6	few	CASSYFRTEAFF
TRBJ1-2	TRBV4-2	.	CASSQDRGKGYGYTF
TRBJ2-1	TRBV13	.	CASSPRWAYEQFF
TRBJ2-1	TRBV30	few	CAWSFGRINEQFF
TRBJ2-5	TRBV15	.	CATSRRPGETQYF
TRBJ2-7	TRBV19	.	CASRISGQGAYEQYF
TRBJ1-1	TRBV6-5	.	CASSPPGGAATEAFF
TRBJ2-7	TRBV10-3	.	CAISETGGYEQYF
TRBJ2-2	TRBV11-2	.	CASSLGGAGVTGELFF
TRBJ1-4	TRBV28	few	CASSFRGLSEKLFF
TRBJ1-5	TRBV5-1	.	CASSLDSNQPQHF
TRBJ1-3	TRBV7-2	.	CASSFFVDRAGNTIYF
TRBJ2-7	TRBV20-1	medium-sized	CSASSLFEQYF
TRBJ1-5	TRBV19	.	CASTTREPHQPQHF
TRBJ2-1	TRBV7-3	.	CASSRGRDNEQFF
TRBJ2-1	TRBV2	.	CASKTGSSYNEQFF
TRBJ2-3	TRBV7-2	.	CASSLFPSTDTQYF
TRBJ2-2	TRBV28	.	CASRTGTFTGELFF
TRBJ1-2	TRBV6-4	.	CASRIDGYTF